This T cell receptor (beta chain) was obtained from a study of T-cell reconstitution after alpha-beta-depleted transplantation in children listed by TCRdb under 2016. In terms of the full investigation: Using TCR repertoire profiling, the study followed T-cell immune reconstitution in a quantitative way in children after TCRalphabeta/CD19-depleted allogeneic hematopoietic cell transplantation.

The junction shows trimming of 7 bases on V and 4 bases on J, and the gene matches do not reach 5 bases of it. Its CDR3 holds 14 amino acids, cysteine through phenylalanine. Only CDR3 DNA remains: 42 bases, in frame from the first base. The germline V gene yields MNHNS for CDR1 and SASEGT for CDR2. The receptor library was made with PCR. Instrument used: Illumina HiSeq 2500. TCR libraries were prepared with molecular barcoding, using unique molecular identifiers to normalize TCRbeta repertoire quantification. TCRdb took the public reads, trimmed them with fastp at Q25, ran MiXCR for clone calling and kept in-frame beta chains. Here each entry gathers all rows of one CDR3 protein and keeps the most common genes and DNA. This sample comprises tens of thousands of distinct CDR3 sequences, under 7.5% of them detected only once. The ten biggest clones cover 25% to 30% of the sample. What the authors observed across the whole study: The apparently early recovery of alphabetaT-cell counts about two months after transplant reportedly depended on only several hundred rapidly expanded clones that came from non-depleted graft cells. In some patients, high TCRbeta diversity at day 60 was attributed to recipient T cells and intrathymic progenitors that had survived conditioning. The frequencies of hyperexpanded clones fell over the following months, and after one year, T-cell counts and TCRbeta diversity were mostly attributed to newly produced T cells.

Only a few counts were recorded for this clonotype. Its antigen is currently not known. There are no base qualities to consult, and no much larger clone falls within one base. This sample's time point label indicates: day 60 (about 2 months) after transplantation. In light of the paper, this sample's treatment or condition label describes: allogeneic hematopoietic cell transplantation with graft depleted of TCRalphabeta T cells and CD19 B cells. The children who served as transplant recipients had been given grafts of TCRalphabeta/CD19-depleted allogeneic hematopoietic cells. Sequencing used peripheral blood, obtained 60 days after TCRalphabeta/CD19-depleted stem cell transplant. The sequence was collected from a child under three years old who had a stem cell transplant for acute myeloid leukemia, so the T cells may come from the graft donor. The chain links TRBV6-1 with TRBJ2-3, with 10 bases aligning to TRBD2. The CDR3 region has the sequence CASMSSGSPDTQYF. The bases are TGTGCCAGCATGTCTAGCGGGAGTCCAGATACGCAGTATTTT.